These 18 T cell receptor beta chains came from one sample sequenced in a study of shared clonotypes between healthy human individuals. Repertoires were generated with immunoSEQ multiplex PCR, while TCRdb's copy carries only in-frame clones and drops some. The data contain roughly 320,000 clones, 87% of them seen just once; the ten biggest clones take up roughly 15%. The source material was memory CD8+ T cells sorted from blood. Noted subset: CD45RO+ cells pooled with CCR7-negative TemRA cells. The receptor set was obtained from a man aged 18 to 30 in good health.

J is TRBJ2-7 and V is TRBV5-8, with 7 nucleotides matching TRBD2. The V gene's germline CDR1 is SGHTS and CDR2 YDEGEE. The length of the CDR3 is 16 residues. Trimming at V came to 4 bases and at J to 3 bases, leaving 13 bases not matched to a gene. CDR3 bases: TGTGCCAGCAGCCTGGGAGGGCGGGGTTTTATCTACGAGCAGTACTTC. Residues: CASSLGGRGFIYEQYF.

The chain employs TRBV7-9 and TRBJ2-7; D uncertain. The CDR3 has 16 amino acids. The V end was cut by 1 base, the J end by 0 bases, with 13 bases between. CDR1 and CDR2 (germline): SEHNR, FQNEAQ (reference sequence). The CDR3 spells CASSLEYGQSSYEQYF. Here the CDR3 DNA reads TGTGCCAGCAGCTTAGAATATGGGCAGTCCTCCTACGAGCAGTACTTC.

The J gene is TRBJ2-7, the V gene TRBV19, with 12 bases aligning to TRBD2. The CDR3 loop spans 19 amino acids. Germline V lookup: CDR1 LNHDA, CDR2 SQIVND (reference sequence). V lost 8 bases and J lost 0; bases outside the gene matches: 17. The DNA of the CDR3 is TGTGCCAGTCCCCTTGGGACTAGCGGGTTTCTGAACCCCTCCTACGAGCAGTACTTC. Its translation: CASPLGTSGFLNPSYEQYF. Drawing the rest from reference TRBV19 and TRBJ2-7, the complete variable domain is DGGITQSPKYLFRKEGQNVTLSCEQNLNHDAMYWYRQDPGQGLRLIYYSQIVNDFQKGDIAEGYSVSREKKESFPLTVTSAQKNPTAFYLCASPLGTSGFLNPSYEQYFGPGTRLTVT.

The V gene is TRBV6-5, the J gene TRBJ2-2, with D maybe TRBD1 (6 bases). V was pared by 8 bases and J by 5 bases, with 15 bases between. The CDR3 contains 14 residues. CDR1 is MNHEY and CDR2 is SVGAGI in the germline V gene. The CDR3 sequence: CASAPLDRTGELFF. As DNA, the CDR3 is TGTGCCAGCGCTCCCCTGGACAGAACCGGGGAGCTGTTTTTT.

The CDR3 bases are TGCGCCAGCAGGCGACAGGGGTGGGGAACTGAAGCTTTCTTT. This gives the protein CASRRQGWGTEAFF. The V and J genes are TRBV4-1 and TRBJ1-1, with 8 bases fitting TRBD1. V gave up 6 bases and J gave up 5 bases; unmatched junction bases: 8. The CDR3 sequence is 14 residues long. The germline V gene encodes CDR1 MGHRA and CDR2 YSYEKL.

This rearrangement joins TRBV25-1 to TRBJ2-7; 9 bases line up with TRBD1. Germline CDR1 is MGHDK and CDR2 is SYGVNS. V trimming: 5 bases; J trimming: 3 bases; junction bases outside the gene matches: 8. The CDR3 consists of 15 residues. CDR3 loop: CASSSPGQGFYEQYF. Here the CDR3 DNA reads TGTGCCAGCAGTTCACCGGGACAGGGCTTCTACGAGCAGTACTTC.

This chain uses TRBV6-5 with TRBJ2-7; TRBD1 matches 9 bases. The CDR3 is 15 amino acids. Per germline, CDR1 MNHEY and CDR2 SVGAGI. Trimming took 0 bases from V and 5 from J; bases not matched to a gene: 5. The CDR3 coding sequence is TGTGCCAGCAGTTACTCGACGGGACAGGGAAACGAGCAGTACTTC. It specifies CASSYSTGQGNEQYF.

Here the CDR3 reads CSAIAGPYEQYF. The CDR3 DNA sequence: TGCAGCGCCATAGCGGGACCCTACGAGCAGTACTTC. The V and J genes are TRBV29-1 and TRBJ2-7; 8 nucleotides line up with TRBD2. CDR1 SQVTM and CDR2 ANQGSEA come from the germline V gene. The CDR3 covers 12 residues. V gave up 7 bases and J gave up 2 bases; unmatched junction bases: 4.

The chain has TRBV30 and TRBJ2-4; 8 bases fit TRBD2. V was pared by 5 bases and J by 5 bases, with 5 bases of the junction left unmatched. The CDR3 spans 13 residues. Germline lookup yields CDR1 GTSNPN and CDR2 SVGIG (reference sequence). The CDR3 reads CAWSGGVENIQYF. CDR3 coding DNA: TGTGCCTGGTCCGGGGGGGTGGAAAACATTCAGTACTTC.

This chain uses TRBV7-2 with TRBJ2-7, with 8 bases matching TRBD1. CDR1 is SGHTA, CDR2 FQGNSA, per germline. CDR3 length equals 15 residues. V lost 5 bases to trimming and J lost 2 bases; unmatched junction nucleotides: 8. CDR3 coding DNA: TGTGCCAGCAGCCCCGGACAGGGTGGCCCCTACGAGCAGTACTTC. It is translated as CASSPGQGGPYEQYF. Using reference TRBV7-2 and TRBJ2-7 for the parts outside the CDR3, the full variable domain is GAGVSQSPSNKVTEKGKDVELRCDPISGHTALYWYRQSLGQGLEFLIYFQGNSAPDKSGLPSDRFSAERTGGSVSTLTIQRTQQEDSAVYLCASSPGQGGPYEQYFGPGTRLTVT.

CDR3 protein: CASSKATSGANVLTF. In DNA, the CDR3 is TGTGCCAGCAGCAAAGCGACATCTGGGGCCAACGTCCTGACTTTC. This sequence joins TRBV21-1 and TRBJ2-6; the table gives TRBD1 as D, unverified against the DNA. TRBV21-1 corresponds to a pseudogene. There are 15 residues in the CDR3.

The V call is TRBV9, the J call TRBJ2-3; 8 nucleotides agree with TRBD1. Germline CDR1 reads SGDLS; CDR2 reads YYNGEE. J was trimmed by 2 bases and V by 0 bases; bases with no gene match: 5. CDR3 length: 16 residues. For the CDR3, the DNA is TGTGCCAGCAGCGTAGCGCAGGGGGCTTCCACAGATACGCAGTATTTT. This translates into CASSVAQGASTDTQYF.

In regard to this clone: Other DNA sequences within the sample encode an identical CDR3. This rearrangement joins TRBV9 to TRBJ2-1; no clear D gene. V lost 2 bases and J 5 bases, leaving 11 bases between the germline ends. The CDR3 totals 14 residues. Germline V gives CDR1 SGDLS, CDR2 YYNGEE. CDR3 sequence reads: CASSVDLGNNEQFF. CDR3 sequence (DNA): TGTGCCAGCAGCGTCGATCTGGGAAACAATGAGCAGTTCTTC.

This chain joins TRBV27 and TRBJ2-7, with D perhaps matching TRBD1 (6 bases). The germline V gene has CDR1 MNHEY and CDR2 SMNVEV (reference sequence). The CDR3 consists of 14 residues. The V end was cut by 6 bases, the J end by 3 bases, with 15 bases between. Here the CDR3 reads CASSLRGFVYEQYF. The CDR3 DNA reads TGTGCCAGCAGCCTCAGGGGTTTCGTCTACGAGCAGTACTTC.

The chain recombines TRBV6-5 with TRBJ2-5; D is unclear. The CDR3 has 15 amino acids. The V end was cut by 0 bases, the J end by 5 bases, with 13 bases between. In germline, CDR1 is MNHEY, CDR2 SVGAGI. DNA of the CDR3: TGTGCCAGCAGTTACTCGGGCGGCGTCAGGGAGACCCAGTACTTC. Translating gives CASSYSGGVRETQYF.

This chain joins TRBV7-3 and TRBJ2-1, with 7 bases fitting TRBD2. Unmatched junction bases numbered 7, after V lost 5 bases and J lost 0 bases. This CDR3 region has 16 residues. Germline V gives CDR1 SGHTA, CDR2 FQGTGA. CDR3 nucleotide sequence: TGTGCCAGCAGCCCTCCCGGCGGGAGCTCCTACAATGAGCAGTTCTTC. Amino acids: CASSPPGGSSYNEQFF.

V gene TRBV7-6 combines with J gene TRBJ1-5; the match to TRBD1 covers 7 bases. The CDR3 contains 16 residues. The V gene end was trimmed by 5 bases and the J gene end by 3 bases; junction bases not matched to a gene: 10. Germline V lookup: CDR1 SGHVS, CDR2 FNYEAQ. CDR3 coding DNA: TGTGCCAGCAGCCGGGGTACTACAGGGGCCAATCAGCCCCAGCATTTT. Protein product: CASSRGTTGANQPQHF.

The rearrangement links TRBV28 to TRBJ2-2, with TRBD2 matching over 7 bases. J was trimmed by 2 bases and V by 5 bases; bases with no gene match: 20. Per the germline V gene, CDR1 is MDHEN and CDR2 is SYDVKM. The length of the CDR3 is 20 residues. CDR3 in DNA: TGTGCCAGCAGTCCCCCCCAATACAGCGACGGGACTACCAACACCGGGGAGCTGTTTTTT. Protein: CASSPPQYSDGTTNTGELFF.